The 10 T cell receptor beta chains given below trace back to one sample, sequenced in a study of T cell responses to AZD1222 COVID-19 vaccine. The repertoire was sequenced with immunoSEQ multiplex PCR; TCRdb's copy has only in-frame clones and lacks some. Of 120,000 or so clones in the sample, more than 75% are singletons; the top ten hold roughly 1.2%. Material: peripheral blood, obtained on day 0 of AZD1222 vaccination. The receptors shown here come from an adult in good health.

The chain carries TRBV29-1 and TRBJ1-2, with 10 bases lining up with TRBD1. Per germline, CDR1 SQVTM and CDR2 ANQGSEA. V was pared by 7 bases and J by 3 bases, with 2 bases of the junction left unmatched. The CDR3 consists of 12 residues. CDR3 nucleotides: TGCAGCGGGGGGACAGGGGACTATGGCTACACCTTC. This sequence encodes CSGGTGDYGYTF.

The chain uses TRBV6-5 and TRBJ2-7; D gene ambiguous. The V end lost 0 bases, the J end lost 1 base, and 10 bases lay between the germline ends. Per germline, CDR1 MNHEY and CDR2 SVGAGI. The CDR3 contains 15 residues. The CDR3 reads CASSYSARMSYEQYF. The CDR3, as DNA: TGTGCCAGCAGTTACTCGGCACGTATGTCCTACGAGCAGTACTTC.

To note about this clone: Other DNA sequences within the sample encode an identical CDR3. The chain is built from TRBV5-1 and TRBJ1-1; D unresolved. This CDR3 contains 13 residues. Trimming left V 0 bases short and J 2 bases short, with 5 bases between. CDR1 is SGHRS and CDR2 is YFSETQ in the germline V gene. The CDR3 loop is CASSLVINTEAFF. CDR3 in DNA: TGCGCCAGCAGCTTGGTCATAAACACTGAAGCTTTCTTT.

This clone showed up just once. The chain carries TRBV30 and TRBJ1-3; no firm D call. Deletions cut 6 bases from V and 2 bases from J, with 14 bases between. This CDR3 spans 14 amino acids. CDR1 is GTSNPN and CDR2 is SVGIG in the germline V gene (reference sequence). The CDR3 loop is CACPDGGPGNTIYF. The CDR3 DNA is TGTGCCTGCCCCGACGGCGGTCCTGGAAACACCATATATTTT.

This chain connects TRBV7-9 to TRBJ1-1; D uncertain. The V and J ends lost 5 bases and 1 base respectively, with 11 bases between them. This CDR3 spans 14 amino acids. Germline CDR1 reads SEHNR; CDR2 reads FQNEAQ (reference sequence). The CDR3 nucleotides read TGTGCCAGCAGCAATTCCCCCACGAACACTGAAGCTTTCTTT. This sequence encodes CASSNSPTNTEAFF.

The chain uses TRBV6-1 and TRBJ1-3, with D perhaps matching TRBD1 (6 bases). Germline CDR1 and CDR2: MNHNS and SASEGT. The CDR3 length is 16 residues. V was clipped by 1 base and J by 7 bases, with 17 bases between them. In DNA, the CDR3 is TGTGCCAGCAGTGAAGAACCAGGACAGAGGGATAACACCATATATTTT. Its translation is CASSEEPGQRDNTIYF.

The CDR3 reads CASSLGNDEQFF. Written as DNA, the CDR3 is TGTGCCAGCAGTTTAGGGAACGATGAGCAGTTCTTC. This chain links TRBV27 with TRBJ2-1; D gene ambiguous. Germline CDR1 and CDR2: MNHEY and SMNVEV (reference sequence). Between the trimmed V and J ends, which lost 2 bases and 8 bases, there was a span of 7 bases. This CDR3 has 12 residues.

J is TRBJ1-2 and V is TRBV30; D perhaps matches TRBD1 (6 bases). Germline lookup yields CDR1 GTSNPN and CDR2 SVGIG (reference sequence). Trimming stripped 0 bases from V and 8 bases from J, with 16 bases between. There are 14 residues in the CDR3. The CDR3 region is CAWSVPSGVSGYTF. The CDR3 DNA sequence: TGTGCCTGGAGTGTCCCCTCAGGGGTAAGCGGCTACACCTTC.

The rearrangement uses TRBV27 and TRBJ1-1; D might be TRBD1 (5 bases). V lost 6 bases to trimming and J lost 11 bases, with 28 bases between them. From germline, CDR1 is MNHEY and CDR2 SMNVEV (reference sequence). This CDR3 region has 16 residues. In nucleotides, the CDR3 is TGTGCCAGCAGCCCCCTCAGTGGGGGTGCCCACCTTTTGGCTTTCTTT. It yields the protein CASSPLSGGAHLLAFF.

The chain joins TRBV9 to TRBJ1-1, with a possible D match to TRBD1 (5 bases). CDR3 length equals 14 residues. CDR1 SGDLS and CDR2 YYNGEE come from the germline V gene. V shed 0 bases and J shed 3 bases, with 9 bases lying between them. The DNA for the CDR3 is TGTGCCAGCAGCGTAGGCAGGGAGTACACTGAAGCTTTCTTT. Encoded protein: CASSVGREYTEAFF.